These T cell receptor beta chains were read from a single sample in a study of neoadjuvant anti-PD-1 for oral cavity cancer. Profiling relied on immunoSEQ multiplex PCR, and the TCRdb table lists in-frame clones only, not all of them. The repertoire holds about 14,000 clones, with around 74% as singletons. This specimen consisted of PBMCs, obtained after nivolumab (anti-PD-1) treatment. The receptors originated from a person aged 35-79 years with oral cavity squamous cell carcinoma. CDR3s include the opening cysteine and the closing phenylalanine or tryptophan. The D gene is left open where the match is weak. For some rows the clone size is stated as once, few or many, or as a class when expanded; others skip it.

size: -
J: TRBJ2-7
D: -
V: TRBV11-2
DNA: TGTGCCAGCAGCCCCAGAGGTAGTTCTAGCGAGCAGTACTTC
CDR3: CASSPRGSSSEQYF

size: -
J: TRBJ1-5
D: TRBD1
V: TRBV6-1
DNA: TGTGCCAGCACCATAAGGACAGGGGATCAGCCCCAGCATTTT
CDR3: CASTIRTGDQPQHF

size: -
J: TRBJ2-1
D: -
V: TRBV5-1
DNA: TGCGCCAGCAGCCGAACCCAGGGGCAGGTGGGAGAAAGGAATGAGCAGTTCTTC
CDR3: CASSRTQGQVGERNEQFF

size: -
J: TRBJ2-1
D: -
V: TRBV7-8
DNA: TGTGCCAGCAGCCCGTCACTAGAGCAGTTCTTC
CDR3: CASSPSLEQFF

size: -
J: TRBJ1-4
D: -
V: TRBV4-1
DNA: TGCGCCAGCAGCCAAGAGGAGGGATCTAATGAAAAACTGTTTTTT
CDR3: CASSQEEGSNEKLFF

size: -
J: TRBJ2-7
D: -
V: TRBV10-3
DNA: TGTGCCATCAGTGAGTCTGCGTTAGGTCCCTACGAGCAGTACTTC
CDR3: CAISESALGPYEQYF

size: -
J: TRBJ1-1
D: -
V: TRBV5-1
DNA: TGCGCCAGCAGCTGGCCCAGGGAAAGGGGAGGGAACACTGAAGCTTTCTTT
CDR3: CASSWPRERGGNTEAFF

size: -
J: TRBJ2-3
D: TRBD1
V: TRBV25-1
DNA: TGTGCCAGCAGTGACCCGCGACAGGGACCAGATACGCAGTATTTT
CDR3: CASSDPRQGPDTQYF

size: -
J: TRBJ1-5
D: -
V: TRBV25-1
DNA: TGTGCCAGCAGCACTCCCCAGCCCCAGCATTTT
CDR3: CASSTPQPQHF

size: few
J: TRBJ1-2
D: TRBD1
V: TRBV28
DNA: TGTGCCAGCAGTCCCAGGGGGGGTGGCTACACCTTC
CDR3: CASSPRGGGYTF

size: -
J: TRBJ2-7
D: TRBD2
V: TRBV19
DNA: TGTGCCAGTAGTATATCGTTAGCGGGAGTGTACGAGCAGTACTTC
CDR3: CASSISLAGVYEQYF

size: few
J: TRBJ1-1
D: -
V: TRBV5-1
DNA: TGCGCCAGCAGCTTGGGGTCAGGCACTGAAGCTTTCTTT
CDR3: CASSLGSGTEAFF

size: once
J: TRBJ2-6
D: TRBD1
V: TRBV14
DNA: TGTGCCAGCAGCCAAAGACAGGGGGCGTGGGGATCTGGGGCCAACGTCCTGACTTTC
CDR3: CASSQRQGAWGSGANVLTF

size: -
J: TRBJ2-7
D: TRBD1
V: TRBV2
DNA: TGTGCCAGCAGTGGGGACAGGTCCGGCGAGCAGTACTTC
CDR3: CASSGDRSGEQYF

size: -
J: TRBJ2-2
D: -
V: TRBV21-1
DNA: TGTGCCAGCAGCAAAGCGGGGCCCGGGGAGCTGTTTTTT
CDR3: CASSKAGPGELFF

size: -
J: TRBJ2-4
D: TRBD2
V: TRBV2
DNA: TGTGCCAGCAGTGAAGCGACTAGCGGGGCCGCCAAAAACATTCAGTACTTC
CDR3: CASSEATSGAAKNIQYF

size: -
J: TRBJ2-7
D: TRBD2
V: TRBV6-5
DNA: TGTGCCAGCAGTTACCCGGGACTAGCGGGGGAGCAGTACTTC
CDR3: CASSYPGLAGEQYF

size: -
J: TRBJ2-3
D: -
V: TRBV4-1
DNA: TGCGCCAGCAGCCAAGTCGGGGGAGATACGCAGTATTTT
CDR3: CASSQVGGDTQYF

size: -
J: TRBJ1-1
D: -
V: TRBV27
DNA: TGTGCCAGCAGTTTTTACTCGAACACTGAAGCTTTCTTT
CDR3: CASSFYSNTEAFF

size: -
J: TRBJ2-5
D: TRBD2
V: TRBV5-1
DNA: TGCGCCAGCAGCTCTGGACTAGCGGGAGGAGAGACCCAGTACTTC
CDR3: CASSSGLAGGETQYF

size: -
J: TRBJ1-1
D: -
V: TRBV6-6
DNA: TGTGCCAGCAAGCGGCAGAGCTACACTGAAGCTTTCTTT
CDR3: CASKRQSYTEAFF

size: -
J: TRBJ1-4
D: TRBD1
V: TRBV10-2
DNA: TGCGCCAGCAGTCCAAATGTGGGACAGGGAGGATCAAATGAAAAACTGTTTTTT
CDR3: CASSPNVGQGGSNEKLFF

size: -
J: TRBJ2-2
D: -
V: TRBV2
DNA: TGTGCCAGCAGTGAGGGGCAGGCGGGTATGGGCCGCACCGGGGAGCTGTTTTTT
CDR3: CASSEGQAGMGRTGELFF

size: -
J: TRBJ2-2
D: -
V: TRBV19
DNA: TGTGCCAGTAGTATGGGTTGGCTTAACACCGGGGAGCTGTTTTTT
CDR3: CASSMGWLNTGELFF

size: -
J: TRBJ2-1
D: -
V: TRBV5-5
DNA: TGTGCCAGCAGCCCCGGGACAACGGGCGGGGAGGAGCAGTTCTTC
CDR3: CASSPGTTGGEEQFF